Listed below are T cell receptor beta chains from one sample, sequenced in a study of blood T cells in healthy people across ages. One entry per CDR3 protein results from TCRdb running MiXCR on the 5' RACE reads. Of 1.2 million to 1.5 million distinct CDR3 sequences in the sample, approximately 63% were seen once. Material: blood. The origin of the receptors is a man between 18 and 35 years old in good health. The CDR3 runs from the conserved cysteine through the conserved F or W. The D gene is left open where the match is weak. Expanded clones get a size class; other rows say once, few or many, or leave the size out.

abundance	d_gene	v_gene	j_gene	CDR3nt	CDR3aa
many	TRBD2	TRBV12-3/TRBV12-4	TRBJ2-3	TGTGCCAGCACTTCTACTAGCGGGGGCCCCACAGATACGCAGTATTTT	CASTSTSGGPTDTQYF
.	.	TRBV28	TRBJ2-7	TGTGCCAGCAGTCGGTTCAGGGTCAACGAGCAGTACTTC	CASSRFRVNEQYF
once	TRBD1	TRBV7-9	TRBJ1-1	TGTGCCAGCAGCTCCCCCGGGACAGGGCGCACTGAAGCTTTCTTT	CASSSPGTGRTEAFF
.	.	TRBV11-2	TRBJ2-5	TGTGCCAGCAGCACCGAAGGACAACAAGAGACCCAGTACTTC	CASSTEGQQETQYF
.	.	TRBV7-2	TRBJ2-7	TGTGCCAGCAGCCCGTCGGACAGACTTTCCTACGAGCAGTACTTC	CASSPSDRLSYEQYF
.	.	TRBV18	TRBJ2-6	TGTGCCAGCTCACCATTCGACAGCTCTGGGGCCAACGTCCTGACTTTC	CASSPFDSSGANVLTF
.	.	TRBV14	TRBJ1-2	TGTGCCAGCAGCCAAGAAGGCCCCCTTGGCTACACCTTC	CASSQEGPLGYTF
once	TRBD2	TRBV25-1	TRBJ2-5	TGTGCCAGCAGTGGGTCTAGCGGGGGTTCTAATGAGCAGTACTTC	CASSGSSGGSNEQYF
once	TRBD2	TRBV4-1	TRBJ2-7	TGCGCCAGCAGCCAAGATGCGGGGGGCCGAGTAAATGAGCAGTACTTC	CASSQDAGGRVNEQYF
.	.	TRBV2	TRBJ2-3	TGTGCCAGCAGTGAAGCCTTCGGTGCGGATACGCAGTATTTT	CASSEAFGADTQYF
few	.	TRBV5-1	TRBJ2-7	TGCGCCAGCAGCTTGGAGCGGACAGAAAAGGCCTACGAGCAGTACTTC	CASSLERTEKAYEQYF
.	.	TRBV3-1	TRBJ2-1	TGTGCCAGCAGCCACTCATTAAAGCGAGGGTCGACCAATGAGCAGTTCTTC	CASSHSLKRGSTNEQFF
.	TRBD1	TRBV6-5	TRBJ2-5	TGTGCCAGCAGTTCGGGACAGGGCCCGGGGCAGTACTTC	CASSSGQGPGQYF